The following is a TCR beta chain sequence with its context. CDR1 is LGHNA, CDR2 YSLEER, per germline. CDR3 length equals 19 residues. J was trimmed by 0 bases and V by 0 bases; bases with no gene match: 12. These data belong to a study of blood T cell repertoires in COVID-19. Across the study: Specimens from acute and convalescent COVID-19 originated in the United States, Italy and Spain.

Method: immunoSEQ multiplex PCR; TCRdb's copy keeps in-frame clones and lacks some. The sample lists 200,000 or so clones; around four fifths were seen once. The source is a woman in her twenties or thirties with acute or convalescent COVID-19. The chain links TRBV4-3 to TRBJ2-3; TRBD2 aligns across 7 bases. The sequenced sample was peripheral blood. CDR3 region: CASSQDAGLGPQSTDTQYF. The CDR3, as DNA: TGCGCCAGCAGCCAAGATGCCGGACTAGGCCCCCAAAGCACAGATACGCAGTATTTT.